The clone carrying this T cell receptor (beta chain) was observed a handful of times. Its antigen is as yet unknown. This entry belongs to a study of CD8 T cells in ankylosing spondylitis. Points from the study as a whole: Within matched ankylosing spondylitis synovial fluid, disease-linked clones were reportedly significantly enriched.

Libraries for TCR beta were made by quantitative 5'-RACE with molecular barcodes. Each CDR3 protein is one row after TCRdb ran MiXCR on the 5' RACE reads. The repertoire consists of about 260,000 distinct CDR3 sequences, with 20% occurring once and the leading ten covering less than 9.5%. The CDR3 runs to 14 residues. Germline-derived CDR1 and CDR2 are SGHRS and YFSETQ. The V gene end was trimmed by 4 bases and the J gene end by 1 base; junction bases not matched to a gene: 3. This TCR was recovered from a male donor with ankylosing spondylitis or in good health (not recorded which). Sequenced input: blood, either unsorted or a sorted T cell fraction (not recorded which). The chain employs TRBV5-1 and TRBJ2-3; 7 nucleotides agree with TRBD2. This CDR3 is CASSPGLRTDTQYF. CDR3 DNA sequence: TGCGCCAGCAGCCCGGGACTACGCACAGATACGCAGTATTTT.